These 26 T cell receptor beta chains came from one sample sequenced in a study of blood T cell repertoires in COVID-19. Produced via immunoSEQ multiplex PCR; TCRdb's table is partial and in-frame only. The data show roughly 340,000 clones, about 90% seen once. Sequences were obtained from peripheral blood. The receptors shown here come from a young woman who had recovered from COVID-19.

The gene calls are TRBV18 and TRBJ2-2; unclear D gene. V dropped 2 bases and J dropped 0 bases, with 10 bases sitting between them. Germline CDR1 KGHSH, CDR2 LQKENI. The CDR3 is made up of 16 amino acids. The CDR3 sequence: CASSPYRSSNTGELFF. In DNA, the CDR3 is TGTGCCAGCTCACCATACAGATCTTCGAACACCGGGGAGCTGTTTTTT. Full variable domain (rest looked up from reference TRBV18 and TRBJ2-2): NAGVMQNPRHLVRRRGQEARLRCSPMKGHSHVYWYRQLPEEGLKFMVYLQKENIIDESGMPKERFSAEFPKEGPSILRIQQVVRGDSAAYFCASSPYRSSNTGELFFGEGSRLTVL.

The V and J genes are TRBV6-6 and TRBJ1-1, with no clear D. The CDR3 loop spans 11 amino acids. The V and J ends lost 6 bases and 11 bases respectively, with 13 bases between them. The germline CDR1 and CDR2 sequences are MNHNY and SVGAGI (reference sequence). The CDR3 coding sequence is TGTGCCAGCAGCCCCGGGTCGTACGCTTTCTTT. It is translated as CASSPGSYAFF.

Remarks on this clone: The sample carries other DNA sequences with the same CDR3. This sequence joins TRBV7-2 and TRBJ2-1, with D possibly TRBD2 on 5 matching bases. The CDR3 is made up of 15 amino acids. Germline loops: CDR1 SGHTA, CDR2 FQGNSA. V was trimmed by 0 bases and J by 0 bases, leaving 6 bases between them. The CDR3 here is CASSLAGSSYNEQFF. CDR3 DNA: TGTGCCAGCAGCTTAGCAGGGAGCTCCTACAATGAGCAGTTCTTC. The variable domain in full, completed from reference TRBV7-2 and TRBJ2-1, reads GAGVSQSPSNKVTEKGKDVELRCDPISGHTALYWYRQSLGQGLEFLIYFQGNSAPDKSGLPSDRFSAERTGGSVSTLTIQRTQQEDSAVYLCASSLAGSSYNEQFFGPGTRLTVL.

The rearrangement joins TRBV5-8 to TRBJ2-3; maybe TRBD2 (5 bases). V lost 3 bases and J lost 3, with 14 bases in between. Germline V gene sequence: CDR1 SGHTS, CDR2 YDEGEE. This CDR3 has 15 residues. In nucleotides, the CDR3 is TGTGCCAGCAGCTGGAGCGGAGGTGGGACAGATACGCAGTATTTT. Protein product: CASSWSGGGTDTQYF.

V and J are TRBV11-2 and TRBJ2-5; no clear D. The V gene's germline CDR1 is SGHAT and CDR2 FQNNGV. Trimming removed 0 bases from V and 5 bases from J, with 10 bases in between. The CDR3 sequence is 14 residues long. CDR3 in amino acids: CASSLETFRETQYF. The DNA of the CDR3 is TGTGCCAGCAGCTTAGAGACTTTTAGGGAGACCCAGTACTTC.

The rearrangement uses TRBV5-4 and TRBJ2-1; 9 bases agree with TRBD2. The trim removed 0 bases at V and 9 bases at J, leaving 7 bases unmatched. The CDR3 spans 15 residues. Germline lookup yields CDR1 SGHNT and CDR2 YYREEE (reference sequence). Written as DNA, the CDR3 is TGTGCCAGCAGCTTGGTCGCTAGCGGGAAAGGTGAGCAGTTCTTC. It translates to CASSLVASGKGEQFF.

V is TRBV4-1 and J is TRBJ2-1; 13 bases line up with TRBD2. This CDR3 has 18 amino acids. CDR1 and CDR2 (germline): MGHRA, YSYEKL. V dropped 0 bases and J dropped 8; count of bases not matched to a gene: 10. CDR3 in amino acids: CASSQEYPGTSGDDEQFF. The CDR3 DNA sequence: TGCGCCAGCAGCCAAGAATACCCCGGGACTAGCGGGGATGATGAGCAGTTCTTC.

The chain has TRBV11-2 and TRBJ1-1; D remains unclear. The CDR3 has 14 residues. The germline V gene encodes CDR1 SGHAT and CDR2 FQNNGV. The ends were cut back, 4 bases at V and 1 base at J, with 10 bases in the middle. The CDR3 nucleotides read TGTGCCAGCAGCTCGGTACGGGAGAACACTGAAGCTTTCTTT. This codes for CASSSVRENTEAFF.

CDR3 nucleotides: TGTGCCAGCAGCTTATTGAAACGGCGGGTCGCCGGGGAGCTGTTTTTT. Its protein product is CASSLLKRRVAGELFF. The rearrangement links TRBV11-2 to TRBJ2-2, with a weak D call TRBD2 (5 bases). The CDR3 consists of 16 residues. Germline V gives CDR1 SGHAT, CDR2 FQNNGV. Between the trimmed V and J ends, which lost 2 bases and 6 bases, there was a span of 16 bases.

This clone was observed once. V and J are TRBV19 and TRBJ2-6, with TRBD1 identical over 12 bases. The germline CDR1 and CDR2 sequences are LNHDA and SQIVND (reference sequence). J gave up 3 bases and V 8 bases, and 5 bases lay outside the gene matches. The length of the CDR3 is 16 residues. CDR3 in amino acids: CASAGTGGSGANVLTF. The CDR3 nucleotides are TGTGCCAGTGCAGGGACAGGGGGCAGTGGGGCCAACGTCCTGACTTTC.

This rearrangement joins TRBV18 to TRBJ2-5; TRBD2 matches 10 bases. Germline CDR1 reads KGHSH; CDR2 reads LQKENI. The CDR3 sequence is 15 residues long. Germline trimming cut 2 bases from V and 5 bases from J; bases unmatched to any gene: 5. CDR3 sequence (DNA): TGTGCCAGCTCACCAGCGGGACTAGCGAGGGAGACCCAGTACTTC. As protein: CASSPAGLARETQYF.

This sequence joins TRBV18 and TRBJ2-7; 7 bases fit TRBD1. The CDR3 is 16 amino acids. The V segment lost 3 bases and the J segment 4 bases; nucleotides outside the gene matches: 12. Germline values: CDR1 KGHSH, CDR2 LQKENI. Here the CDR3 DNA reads TGTGCCAGCTCACCTTCAGGGACAGAAGAAGATTACGAGCAGTACGTC. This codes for CASSPSGTEEDYEQYV.

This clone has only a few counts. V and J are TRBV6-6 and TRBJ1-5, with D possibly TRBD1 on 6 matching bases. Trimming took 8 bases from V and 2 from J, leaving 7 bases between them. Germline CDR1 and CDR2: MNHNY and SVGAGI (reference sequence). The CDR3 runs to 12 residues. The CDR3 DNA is TGTGCCAGCGAGGGGGGCAATCAGCCCCAGCATTTT. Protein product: CASEGGNQPQHF.

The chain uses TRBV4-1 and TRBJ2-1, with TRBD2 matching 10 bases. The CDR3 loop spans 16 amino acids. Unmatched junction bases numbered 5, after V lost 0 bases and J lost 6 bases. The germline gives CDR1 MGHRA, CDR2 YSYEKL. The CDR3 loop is CASSQDWASGGNEQFF. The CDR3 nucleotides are TGCGCCAGCAGCCAAGACTGGGCTAGCGGGGGCAATGAGCAGTTCTTC.

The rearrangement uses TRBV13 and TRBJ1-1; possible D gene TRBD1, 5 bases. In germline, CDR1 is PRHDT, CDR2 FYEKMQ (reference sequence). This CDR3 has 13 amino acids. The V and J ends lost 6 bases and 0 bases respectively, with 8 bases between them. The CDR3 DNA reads TGTGCCAGCAGAGGACACCTGAACACTGAAGCTTTCTTT. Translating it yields CASRGHLNTEAFF.

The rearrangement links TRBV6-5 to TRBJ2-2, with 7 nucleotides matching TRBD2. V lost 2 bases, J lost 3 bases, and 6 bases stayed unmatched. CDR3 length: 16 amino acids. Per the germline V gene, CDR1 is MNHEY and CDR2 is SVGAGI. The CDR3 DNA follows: TGTGCCAGCAGTTACGTTCGGGGGGAAGACACCGGGGAGCTGTTTTTT. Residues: CASSYVRGEDTGELFF.

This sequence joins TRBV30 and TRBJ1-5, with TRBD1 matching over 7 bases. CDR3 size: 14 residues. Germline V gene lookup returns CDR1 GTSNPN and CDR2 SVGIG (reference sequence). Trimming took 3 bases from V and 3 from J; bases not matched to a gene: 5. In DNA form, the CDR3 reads TGTGCCTGGAGACGGACAGGTTCCAATCAGCCCCAGCATTTT. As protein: CAWRRTGSNQPQHF.

The chain's CDR3 is CASSYEARGTYEQYV. CDR3 nucleotide sequence: TGTGCCAGCAGTTACGAGGCCAGGGGTACGTACGAGCAGTACGTC. The chain recombines TRBV6-2 or TRBV6-3 with TRBJ2-7, with D maybe TRBD1 (6 bases). Germline V gene data show CDR1 as MNHEY and CDR2 as SVGEGT. The CDR3 length is 15 residues. V dropped 2 bases and J dropped 4 bases, with 15 bases sitting between them.

DNA for the CDR3: TGTGCCAGCAGTCGGAACAGGGCTCGAGGCTATGGCTACACCTTC. Amino acids: CASSRNRARGYGYTF. The chain joins TRBV27 to TRBJ1-2; a weak D match, TRBD1 (6 bases). There are 15 residues in the CDR3. Deletions cut 5 bases from V and 4 bases from J, with 17 bases between. The germline V gene has CDR1 MNHEY and CDR2 SMNVEV (reference sequence).

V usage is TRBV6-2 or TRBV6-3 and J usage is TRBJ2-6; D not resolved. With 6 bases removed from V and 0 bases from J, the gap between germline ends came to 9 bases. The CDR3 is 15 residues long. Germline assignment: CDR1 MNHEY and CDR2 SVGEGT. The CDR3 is CASSPTNSGANVLTF. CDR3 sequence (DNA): TGTGCCAGCAGCCCTACTAACTCTGGGGCCAACGTCCTGACTTTC.

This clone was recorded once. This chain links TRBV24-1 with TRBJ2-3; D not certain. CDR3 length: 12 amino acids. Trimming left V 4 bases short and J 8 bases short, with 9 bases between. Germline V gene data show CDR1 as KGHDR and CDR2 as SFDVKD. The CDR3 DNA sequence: TGTGCCACCAGTGACCCCGTTAGTACGCAGTATTTT. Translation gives CATSDPVSTQYF.

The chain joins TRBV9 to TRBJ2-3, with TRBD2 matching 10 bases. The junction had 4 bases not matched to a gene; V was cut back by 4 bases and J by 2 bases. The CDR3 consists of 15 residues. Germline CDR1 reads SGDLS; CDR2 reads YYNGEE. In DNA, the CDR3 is TGTGCCAGCAGCCCTAGCGGGAGAATCACAGATACGCAGTATTTT. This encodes CASSPSGRITDTQYF.

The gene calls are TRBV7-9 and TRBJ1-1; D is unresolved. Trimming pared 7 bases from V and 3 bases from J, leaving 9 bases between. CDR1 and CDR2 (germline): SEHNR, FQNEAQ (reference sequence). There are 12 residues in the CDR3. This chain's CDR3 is CASNPADTEAFF. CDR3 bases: TGTGCCAGCAACCCCGCAGACACTGAAGCTTTCTTT.

For the CDR3, the DNA is TGTGCCAGCAGCCCACAGGTATGGTATAATGAGCAGTTCTTC. As protein: CASSPQVWYNEQFF. V is TRBV7-2 and J is TRBJ2-1; TRBD1 might be the D (5 bases). The CDR3 loop spans 14 amino acids. Trimming took off 5 bases at V and 7 bases at J, with 15 bases between the two ends. Looked up from germline, CDR1 is SGHTA and CDR2 is FQGNSA. Full variable domain (missing parts from reference TRBV7-2 and TRBJ2-1): GAGVSQSPSNKVTEKGKDVELRCDPISGHTALYWYRQSLGQGLEFLIYFQGNSAPDKSGLPSDRFSAERTGGSVSTLTIQRTQQEDSAVYLCASSPQVWYNEQFFGPGTRLTVL.

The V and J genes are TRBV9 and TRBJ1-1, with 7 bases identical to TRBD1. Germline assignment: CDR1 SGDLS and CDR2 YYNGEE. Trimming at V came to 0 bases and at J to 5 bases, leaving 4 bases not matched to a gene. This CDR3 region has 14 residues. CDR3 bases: TGTGCCAGCAGCGTAGTAGGGGGCTGGACTGAAGCTTTCTTT. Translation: CASSVVGGWTEAFF.

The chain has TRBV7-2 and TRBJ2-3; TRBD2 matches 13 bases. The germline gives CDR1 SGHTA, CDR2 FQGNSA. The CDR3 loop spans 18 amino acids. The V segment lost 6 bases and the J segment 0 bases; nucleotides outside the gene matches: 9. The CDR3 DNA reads TGTGCCAGCAGTCAGGGACTAGCGGGGAAGACTAGCACAGATACGCAGTATTTT. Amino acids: CASSQGLAGKTSTDTQYF.